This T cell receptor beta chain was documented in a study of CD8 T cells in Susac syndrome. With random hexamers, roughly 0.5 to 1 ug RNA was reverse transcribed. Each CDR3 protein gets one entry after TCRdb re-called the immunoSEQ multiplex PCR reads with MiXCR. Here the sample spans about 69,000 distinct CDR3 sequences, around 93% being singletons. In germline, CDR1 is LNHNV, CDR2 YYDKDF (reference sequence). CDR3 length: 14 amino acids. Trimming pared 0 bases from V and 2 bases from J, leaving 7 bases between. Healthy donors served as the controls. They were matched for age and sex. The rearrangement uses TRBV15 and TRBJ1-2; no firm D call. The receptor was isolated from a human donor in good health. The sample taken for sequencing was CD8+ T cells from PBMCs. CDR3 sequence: CATSRDRSNYGYTF. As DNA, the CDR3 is TGTGCCACCAGCAGAGATAGATCAAACTATGGCTACACCTTC.